The next 14 T cell receptor beta chains were all read from a single sample in a study of technical replicates of blood from a few donors. Profiling relied on immunoSEQ multiplex PCR, and the TCRdb table lists in-frame clones only, not all of them. The sample consists of around 67,000 clones, 86% of them appearing once. The sample comprised PBMCs. The receptors originated from a human donor in good health. Some clones in this sample may be carry-over from other donors' samples.

The chain combines TRBV7-2 with TRBJ2-5; perhaps TRBD2 as D (6 bases). The CDR3 is 13 residues long. Germline V gives CDR1 SGHTA, CDR2 FQGNSA. V was shortened by 1 base and J by 10 bases, with 13 bases between the two germline ends. CDR3 in amino acids: CASSLESPGGQYF. For the CDR3, the DNA is TGTGCCAGCAGCTTAGAGTCTCCCGGGGGCCAGTACTTC.

V gene TRBV20-1 combines with J gene TRBJ2-5; no reliable D call. Germline CDR1 DFQATT, CDR2 SNEGSKA (reference sequence). The CDR3 contains 11 residues. The CDR3 is CSVDNEETQYF. In nucleotides, the CDR3 is TGCAGCGTTGACAACGAAGAGACCCAGTACTTC.

V is TRBV7-2 and J is TRBJ2-7; D might be TRBD2 (6 bases). V gave up 5 bases and J gave up 0 bases, with 20 bases separating them. Germline V CDR1 and CDR2: SGHTA, FQGNSA. The CDR3 loop spans 17 amino acids. The CDR3 reads CASSRTPGTLSSYEQYF. The CDR3 DNA reads as TGTGCCAGCAGCCGAACCCCTGGGACTTTGAGCTCCTACGAGCAGTACTTC.

The CDR3 DNA follows: TGTGCCAGCAGCACTTCTGGGGGGGCACGAAGGGATGAAAAACTGTTTTTT. Encoded protein: CASSTSGGARRDEKLFF. V gene TRBV5-4 combines with J gene TRBJ1-4, with D tentatively TRBD1 (6 bases). Trimming removed 4 bases from V and 6 bases from J, with 22 bases in between. Germline values: CDR1 SGHNT, CDR2 YYREEE (reference sequence). The CDR3 has 17 amino acids.

This chain connects TRBV27 to TRBJ1-1; D remains ambiguous. Germline CDR1 is MNHEY and CDR2 is SMNVEV (reference sequence). Trimming removed 8 bases from V and 6 bases from J, with 13 bases in between. There are 12 residues in the CDR3. CDR3 nucleotides: TGTGCCAGCTCAAAACCGAGAGCTGAAGCTTTCTTT. Its translation is CASSKPRAEAFF.

The J gene is TRBJ2-2, the V gene TRBV6-5; 9 nucleotides agree with TRBD1. The ends lost 7 bases at V and 7 bases at J; junction bases unmatched: 7. Germline CDR1 MNHEY, CDR2 SVGAGI. There are 14 residues in the CDR3. CDR3 loop: CASKLQGAFGELFF. CDR3 nucleotide sequence: TGTGCCAGCAAATTACAGGGGGCGTTCGGGGAGCTGTTTTTT.

On this clone: At the DNA level, this CDR3 is encoded by other sequences in the same sample as well. The chain has TRBV7-2 and TRBJ2-7, with 7 bases fitting TRBD1. The germline V gene encodes CDR1 SGHTA and CDR2 FQGNSA. The CDR3 extends over 15 amino acids. J lost 6 bases, V lost 0 bases, and 8 bases had no gene match. The CDR3 nucleotides are TGTGCCAGCAGCTTAGCCGGTCAGGGGGTGAGCGAGCAGTACTTC. This encodes CASSLAGQGVSEQYF.

CDR3 sequence: CASSSGDREAHPPLHF. The CDR3 nucleotides read TGTGCCAGCAGCTCAGGGGACAGGGAGGCTCATCCACCCCTCCACTTT. The chain joins TRBV5-4 to TRBJ1-6; 9 bases are shared with TRBD1. V trimming: 3 bases; J trimming: 11 bases; junction bases outside the gene matches: 12. Germline V gives CDR1 SGHNT, CDR2 YYREEE (reference sequence). CDR3 length: 16 residues.

V gene TRBV2 combines with J gene TRBJ1-6; possibly TRBD1 for D (6 bases). The CDR3 has 16 amino acids. Germline CDR1 reads SNHLY; CDR2 reads FYNNEI. Trimming removed 4 bases at V and 3 bases at J, with 13 bases between. In nucleotides, the CDR3 is TGTGCCAGCAGTGCCAGGGGACCCAGCTATAATTCACCCCTCCACTTT. Its protein product is CASSARGPSYNSPLHF. Combining the CDR3 with reference TRBV2 and TRBJ1-6 gives the whole variable domain EPEVTQTPSHQVTQMGQEVILRCVPISNHLYFYWYRQILGQKVEFLVSFYNNEISEKSEIFDDQFSVERPDGSNFTLKIRSTKLEDSAMYFCASSARGPSYNSPLHFGNGTRLTVT.

There are a few counts of this clone. The chain joins TRBV11-2 to TRBJ2-5; no reliable D call. Germline assignment: CDR1 SGHAT and CDR2 FQNNGV. The CDR3 sequence is 15 residues long. V was pared by 3 bases and J by 4 bases, with 15 bases between. The CDR3 region has the DNA TGTGCCAGCAGCTTGGGTCCAGGCAATGGAGAGACCCAGTACTTC. Amino acid sequence: CASSLGPGNGETQYF.

V is TRBV29-1 and J is TRBJ2-1; D might be TRBD2 (5 bases). Germline V CDR1 and CDR2: SQVTM, ANQGSEA. CDR3 length: 11 residues. The V end lost 3 bases, the J end lost 13 bases, and 13 bases lay between the germline ends. The CDR3 DNA is TGCAGCGTTGAGGCAGCGGTTGGCCAGTTCTTC. It codes for CSVEAAVGQFF.

The chain combines TRBV18 with TRBJ1-4; TRBD1 might be the D (5 bases). This CDR3 is 16 amino acids long. Germline CDR1 reads KGHSH; CDR2 reads LQKENI. The germline V and J ends were trimmed by 4 bases and 6 bases, with 18 bases remaining between them. This chain's CDR3 is CASSLYIGGKDEKLFF. CDR3 nucleotide sequence: TGTGCCAGCTCACTCTACATTGGGGGGAAGGATGAAAAACTGTTTTTT.

The chain combines TRBV4-3 with TRBJ2-2, with TRBD1 identical over 8 bases. CDR1 is LGHNA and CDR2 is YSLEER in the germline V gene. V lost 1 base, J lost 6 bases, and 7 bases stayed unmatched. The length of the CDR3 is 16 residues. CDR3 amino acids: CASSQAGNRGSGELFF. In DNA, the CDR3 is TGCGCCAGCAGCCAAGCGGGAAACAGGGGGTCCGGGGAGCTGTTTTTT.

This chain joins TRBV7-2 and TRBJ2-5; no firm D call. Germline V gene lookup returns CDR1 SGHTA and CDR2 FQGNSA. The CDR3 has 12 residues. Trimming removed 5 bases from V and 4 bases from J, with 8 bases in between. The CDR3 is CASSATRETQYF. Written as DNA, the CDR3 is TGTGCCAGCAGCGCCACGAGAGAGACCCAGTACTTC.